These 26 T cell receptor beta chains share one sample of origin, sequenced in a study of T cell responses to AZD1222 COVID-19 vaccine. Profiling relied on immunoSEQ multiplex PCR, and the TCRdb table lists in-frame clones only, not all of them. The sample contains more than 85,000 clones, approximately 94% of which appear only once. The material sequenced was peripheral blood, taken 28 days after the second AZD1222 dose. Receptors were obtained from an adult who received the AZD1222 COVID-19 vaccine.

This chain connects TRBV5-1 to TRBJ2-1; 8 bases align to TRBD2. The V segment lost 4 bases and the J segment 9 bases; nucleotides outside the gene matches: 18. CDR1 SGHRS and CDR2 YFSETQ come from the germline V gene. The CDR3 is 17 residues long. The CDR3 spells CASSPHLRSGSSREQFF. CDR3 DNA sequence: TGCGCCAGCAGCCCCCACCTTAGGAGCGGGAGTTCACGTGAGCAGTTCTTC.

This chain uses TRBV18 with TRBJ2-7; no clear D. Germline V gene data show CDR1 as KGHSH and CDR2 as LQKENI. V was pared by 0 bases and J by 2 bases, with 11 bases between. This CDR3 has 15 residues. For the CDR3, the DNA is TGTGCCAGCTCACCACCCCTCTCCAGCGCCTACGAGCAGTACTTC. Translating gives CASSPPLSSAYEQYF.

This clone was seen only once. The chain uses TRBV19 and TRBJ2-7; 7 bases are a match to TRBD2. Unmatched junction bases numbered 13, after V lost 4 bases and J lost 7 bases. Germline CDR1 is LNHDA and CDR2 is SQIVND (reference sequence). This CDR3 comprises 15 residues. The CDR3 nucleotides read TGTGCCAGTAGTAAACCTGGGGAGGGCCTTGGGGAGCAGTACTTC. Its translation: CASSKPGEGLGEQYF.

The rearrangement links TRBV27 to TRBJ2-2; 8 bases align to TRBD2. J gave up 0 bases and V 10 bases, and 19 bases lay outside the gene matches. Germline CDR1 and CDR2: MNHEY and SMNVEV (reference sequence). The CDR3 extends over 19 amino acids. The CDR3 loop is CATKNPAGGSNANTGELFF. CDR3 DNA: TGTGCCACCAAGAACCCCGCGGGAGGATCCAACGCGAACACCGGGGAGCTGTTTTTT.

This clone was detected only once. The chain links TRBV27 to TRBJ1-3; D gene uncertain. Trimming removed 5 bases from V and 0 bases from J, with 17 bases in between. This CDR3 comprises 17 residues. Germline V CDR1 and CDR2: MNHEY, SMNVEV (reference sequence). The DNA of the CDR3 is TGTGCCAGCAGTAGTCTAGGGTACCCCCTCTCTGGAAACACCATATATTTT. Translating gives CASSSLGYPLSGNTIYF.

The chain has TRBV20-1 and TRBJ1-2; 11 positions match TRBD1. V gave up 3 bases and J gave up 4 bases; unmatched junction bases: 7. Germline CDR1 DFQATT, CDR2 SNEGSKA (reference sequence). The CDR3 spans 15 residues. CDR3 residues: CSASGGQGAIYGYTF. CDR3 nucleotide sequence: TGCAGTGCTAGTGGTGGACAGGGGGCGATCTATGGCTACACCTTC.

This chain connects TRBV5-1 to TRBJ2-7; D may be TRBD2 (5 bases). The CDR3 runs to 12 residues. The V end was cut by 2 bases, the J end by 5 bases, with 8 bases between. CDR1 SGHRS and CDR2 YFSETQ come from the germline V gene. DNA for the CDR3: TGCGCCAGCAGCTTCGGAGGAGACGAGCAGTACTTC. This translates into CASSFGGDEQYF.

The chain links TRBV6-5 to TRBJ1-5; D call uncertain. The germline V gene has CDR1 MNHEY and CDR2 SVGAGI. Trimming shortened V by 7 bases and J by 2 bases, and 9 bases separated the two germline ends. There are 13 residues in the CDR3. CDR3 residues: CASTPGGNQPQHF. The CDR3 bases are TGTGCCAGCACCCCCGGGGGCAATCAGCCCCAGCATTTT.

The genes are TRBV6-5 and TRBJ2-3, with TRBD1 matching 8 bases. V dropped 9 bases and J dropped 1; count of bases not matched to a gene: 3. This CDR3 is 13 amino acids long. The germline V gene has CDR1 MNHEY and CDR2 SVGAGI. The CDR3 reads CASDRGGTDTQYF. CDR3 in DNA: TGTGCCAGTGACAGGGGTGGCACAGATACGCAGTATTTT.

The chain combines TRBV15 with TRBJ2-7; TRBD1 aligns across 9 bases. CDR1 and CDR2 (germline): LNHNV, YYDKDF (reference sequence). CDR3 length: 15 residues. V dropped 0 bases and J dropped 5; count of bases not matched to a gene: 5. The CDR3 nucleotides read TGTGCCACCAGCAGAGATCTGGGACAGGGACACGAGCAGTACTTC. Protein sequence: CATSRDLGQGHEQYF.

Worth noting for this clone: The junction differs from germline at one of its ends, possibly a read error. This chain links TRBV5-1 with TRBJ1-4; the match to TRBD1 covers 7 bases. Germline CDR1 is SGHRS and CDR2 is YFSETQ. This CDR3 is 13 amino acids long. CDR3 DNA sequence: TGCGCCAGCAGAGACAGGGCTAAGGAAAAACTGTTTTTT. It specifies CASRDRAKEKLFF.

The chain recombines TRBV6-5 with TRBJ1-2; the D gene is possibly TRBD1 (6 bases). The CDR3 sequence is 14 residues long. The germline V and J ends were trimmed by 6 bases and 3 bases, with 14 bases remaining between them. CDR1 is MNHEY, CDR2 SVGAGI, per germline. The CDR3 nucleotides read TGTGCCAGCAGCCCAAGACAGGATTACTATGGCTACACCTTC. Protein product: CASSPRQDYYGYTF.

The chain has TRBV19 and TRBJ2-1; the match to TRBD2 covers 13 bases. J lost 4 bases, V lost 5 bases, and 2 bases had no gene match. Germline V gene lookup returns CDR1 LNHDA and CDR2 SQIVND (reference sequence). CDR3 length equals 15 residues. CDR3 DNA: TGTGCCAGTAGTGCGACTAGCGGGAGGTACAATGAGCAGTTCTTC. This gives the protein CASSATSGRYNEQFF. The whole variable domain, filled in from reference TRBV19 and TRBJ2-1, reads DGGITQSPKYLFRKEGQNVTLSCEQNLNHDAMYWYRQDPGQGLRLIYYSQIVNDFQKGDIAEGYSVSREKKESFPLTVTSAQKNPTAFYLCASSATSGRYNEQFFGPGTRLTVL.

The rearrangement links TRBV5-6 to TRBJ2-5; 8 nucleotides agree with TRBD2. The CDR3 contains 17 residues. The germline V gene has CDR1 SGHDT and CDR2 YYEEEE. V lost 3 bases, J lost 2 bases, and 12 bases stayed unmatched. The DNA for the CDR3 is TGTGCCAGCAGCTGGACTAGCTTCGGGACGGGGCAAGAGACCCAGTACTTC. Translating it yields CASSWTSFGTGQETQYF.

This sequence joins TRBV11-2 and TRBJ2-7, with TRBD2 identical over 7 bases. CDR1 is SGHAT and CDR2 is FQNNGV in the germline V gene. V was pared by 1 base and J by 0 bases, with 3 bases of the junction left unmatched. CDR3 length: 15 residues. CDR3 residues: CASSLGWGGSYEQYF. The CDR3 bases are TGTGCCAGCAGCTTAGGGTGGGGGGGCTCCTACGAGCAGTACTTC. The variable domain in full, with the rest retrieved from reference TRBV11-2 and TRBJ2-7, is EAGVAQSPRYKIIEKRQSVAFWCNPISGHATLYWYQQILGQGPKLLIQFQNNGVVDDSQLPKDRFSAERLKGVDSTLKIQPAKLEDSAVYLCASSLGWGGSYEQYFGPGTRLTVT.

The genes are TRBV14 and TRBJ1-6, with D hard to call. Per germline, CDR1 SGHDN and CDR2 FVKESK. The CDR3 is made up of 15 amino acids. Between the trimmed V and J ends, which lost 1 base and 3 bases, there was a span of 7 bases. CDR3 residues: CASSQGGIYNSPLHF. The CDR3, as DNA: TGTGCCAGCAGCCAAGGAGGGATCTATAATTCACCCCTCCACTTT.

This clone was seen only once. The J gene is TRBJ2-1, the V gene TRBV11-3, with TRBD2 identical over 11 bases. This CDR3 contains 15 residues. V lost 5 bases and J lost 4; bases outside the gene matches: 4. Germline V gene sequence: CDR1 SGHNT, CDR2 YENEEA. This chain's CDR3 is CASSPGTSGYNEQFF. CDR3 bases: TGTGCCAGCAGCCCCGGGACTAGCGGTTACAATGAGCAGTTCTTC.

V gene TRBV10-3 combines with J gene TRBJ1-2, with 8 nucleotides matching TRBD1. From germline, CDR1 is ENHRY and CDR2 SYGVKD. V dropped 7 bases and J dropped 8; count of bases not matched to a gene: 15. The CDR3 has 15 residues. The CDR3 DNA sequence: TGTGCCATCAATCCGGACAGGGCTTACCTGGGGGGCTACACCTTC. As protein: CAINPDRAYLGGYTF.

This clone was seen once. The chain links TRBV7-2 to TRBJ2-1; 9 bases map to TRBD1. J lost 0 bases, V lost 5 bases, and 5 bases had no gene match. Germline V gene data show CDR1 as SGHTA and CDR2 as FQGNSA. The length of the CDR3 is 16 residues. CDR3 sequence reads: CASSQGTGNSYNEQFF. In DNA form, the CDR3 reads TGTGCCAGCAGCCAAGGGACAGGGAACTCCTACAATGAGCAGTTCTTC. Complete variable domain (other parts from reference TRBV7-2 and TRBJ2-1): GAGVSQSPSNKVTEKGKDVELRCDPISGHTALYWYRQSLGQGLEFLIYFQGNSAPDKSGLPSDRFSAERTGGSVSTLTIQRTQQEDSAVYLCASSQGTGNSYNEQFFGPGTRLTVL.

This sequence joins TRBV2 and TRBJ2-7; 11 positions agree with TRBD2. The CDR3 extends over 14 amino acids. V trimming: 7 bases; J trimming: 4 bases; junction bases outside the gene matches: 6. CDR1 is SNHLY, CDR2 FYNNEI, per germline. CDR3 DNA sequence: TGTGCCAGCAATCCGGGACTAGCGGATTACGAGCAGTACTTC. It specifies CASNPGLADYEQYF.

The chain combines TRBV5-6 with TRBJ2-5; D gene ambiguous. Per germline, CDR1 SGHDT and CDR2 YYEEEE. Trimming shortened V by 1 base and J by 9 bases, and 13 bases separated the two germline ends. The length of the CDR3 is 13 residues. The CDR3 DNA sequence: TGTGCCAGCAGCTTGTTTACTGGTGGGTCCCAGTACTTC. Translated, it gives CASSLFTGGSQYF.

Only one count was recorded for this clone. CDR3 bases: TGTGCCAGCAGCCCCGGACAGGGGATAACCCCTTATAGCAATCAGCCCCAGCATTTT. It codes for CASSPGQGITPYSNQPQHF. V and J are TRBV2 and TRBJ1-5; 9 bases fit TRBD1. V was pared by 6 bases and J by 0 bases, with 15 bases of the junction left unmatched. This CDR3 comprises 19 residues. The V gene's germline CDR1 is SNHLY and CDR2 FYNNEI.

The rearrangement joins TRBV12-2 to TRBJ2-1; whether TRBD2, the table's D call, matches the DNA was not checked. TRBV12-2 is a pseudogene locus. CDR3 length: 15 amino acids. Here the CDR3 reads CASRLASLGRNEQFF. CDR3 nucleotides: TGTGCAAGTCGCTTAGCGAGCCTAGGAAGAAATGAGCAGTTCTTC.

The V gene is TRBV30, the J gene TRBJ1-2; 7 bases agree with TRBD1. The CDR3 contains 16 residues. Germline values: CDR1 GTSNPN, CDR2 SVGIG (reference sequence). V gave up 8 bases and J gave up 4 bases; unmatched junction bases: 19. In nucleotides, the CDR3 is TGTGCCGGGATAGGGGGTGACAGGGCTTTACCCTATGGCTACACCTTC. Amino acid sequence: CAGIGGDRALPYGYTF.

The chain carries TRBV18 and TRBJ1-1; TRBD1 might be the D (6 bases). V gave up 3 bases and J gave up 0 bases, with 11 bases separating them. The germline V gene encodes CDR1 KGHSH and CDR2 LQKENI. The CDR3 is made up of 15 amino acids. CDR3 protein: CASSPSGDMNTEAFF. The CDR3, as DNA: TGTGCCAGCTCACCCTCGGGGGACATGAACACTGAAGCTTTCTTT.

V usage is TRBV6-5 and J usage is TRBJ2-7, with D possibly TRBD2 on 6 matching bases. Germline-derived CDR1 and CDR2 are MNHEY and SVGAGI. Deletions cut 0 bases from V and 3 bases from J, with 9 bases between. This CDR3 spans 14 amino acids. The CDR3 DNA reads TGTGCCAGCAGTTACTCAGCGGGCTTCTACGAGCAGTACTTC. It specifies CASSYSAGFYEQYF.